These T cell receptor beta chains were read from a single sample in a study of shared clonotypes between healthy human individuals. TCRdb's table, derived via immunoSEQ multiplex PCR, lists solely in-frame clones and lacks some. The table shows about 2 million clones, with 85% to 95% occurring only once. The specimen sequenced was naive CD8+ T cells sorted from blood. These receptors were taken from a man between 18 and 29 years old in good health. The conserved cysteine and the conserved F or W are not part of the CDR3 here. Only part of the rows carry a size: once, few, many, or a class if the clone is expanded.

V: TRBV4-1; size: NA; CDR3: ASSQRGSSYEQY
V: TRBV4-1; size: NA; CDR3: ASSQAVGKYEQY
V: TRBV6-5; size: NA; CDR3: ASSYSPATYGTEAF
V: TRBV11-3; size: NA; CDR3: ASSLDYGSGELF
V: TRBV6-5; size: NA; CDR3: ASRAGISGANVLT
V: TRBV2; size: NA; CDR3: ASSELGQYTEAF
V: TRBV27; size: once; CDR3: ASSPRQGTEAF
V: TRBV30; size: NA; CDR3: AWTRNTEAF
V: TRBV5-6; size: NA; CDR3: ASSLWGGGETQY
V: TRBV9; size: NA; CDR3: ASSVGAASIYEQY
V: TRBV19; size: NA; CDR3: ASRGTSQTYEQY
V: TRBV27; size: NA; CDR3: ASRTLGQGENGYT
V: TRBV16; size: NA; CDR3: ASSQSGGGSYEQY
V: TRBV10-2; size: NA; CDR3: ASSASYNEQF
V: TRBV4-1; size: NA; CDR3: ASSQDREPLSYEQY
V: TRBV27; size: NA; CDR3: ASSPSRGEADQPQH
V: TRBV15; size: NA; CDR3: ATSGPLENEQF
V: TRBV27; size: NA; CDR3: ASSLTYNSPLH
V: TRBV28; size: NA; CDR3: ASSFTDTYQETQY
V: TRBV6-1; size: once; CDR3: ASSPDYLSTDTQY
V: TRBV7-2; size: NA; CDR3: ASNPGSATGELF
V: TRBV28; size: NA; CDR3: ASSFSQPTDTQY
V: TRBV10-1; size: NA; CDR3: ASIRGLGTEAF
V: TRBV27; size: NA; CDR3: ASSLLGYSYEQY
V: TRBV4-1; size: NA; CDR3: ASSQGTTQGETQY
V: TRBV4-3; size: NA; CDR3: ASSQLSINGNSPLH
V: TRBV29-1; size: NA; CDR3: SIGRGGEAF
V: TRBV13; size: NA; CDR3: ASTVDTDTQY
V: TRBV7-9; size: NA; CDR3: ASSLAYSSTDTQY
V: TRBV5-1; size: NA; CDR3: ASSLEGGVTDTQY
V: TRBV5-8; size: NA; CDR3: ASSYGWTEAF
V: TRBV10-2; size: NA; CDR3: ASSELRATGELF
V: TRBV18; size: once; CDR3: ASSPPGQGMNTEAF
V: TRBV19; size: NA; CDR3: ASSEGPYGYT
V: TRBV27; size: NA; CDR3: ASSRGQSYEQY
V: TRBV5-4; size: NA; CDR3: ASSLFLGGETQY
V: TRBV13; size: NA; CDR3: ASSSDSSTDTQY
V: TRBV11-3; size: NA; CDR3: ASSSEGGYGYT
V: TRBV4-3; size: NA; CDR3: ASSPRDHPGLAGGPYNEQF
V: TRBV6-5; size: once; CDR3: ASSFQGTGEKLF
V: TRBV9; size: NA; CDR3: ASSVDFSGNTIY
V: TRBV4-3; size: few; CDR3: ASSQDLGNTIY